This T cell receptor (beta chain) emerged from a study of blood T cell repertoires in COVID-19. Study-wide background: Material from acute and convalescent COVID-19 was sourced from the United States, Italy and Spain.

Methods used by the authors: Amplification from reference gene primers served as the basis for estimated nucleated cell counts. The repertoire was sequenced with immunoSEQ multiplex PCR; TCRdb's copy has only in-frame clones and lacks some. D and trimming come from the DNA, and the V and J calls and clone size come from that table. The sample yields 95,000 to 150,000 clones, roughly 89% seen once. Germline lookup yields CDR1 SEHNR and CDR2 FQNEAQ (reference sequence). Trimming removed 5 bases from V and 3 bases from J; junction bases left unmatched: 13. The CDR3 has 17 residues. This clone was picked up one time. Participants came from fewer than 25 US areas, aged roughly 18 to 95 years. Categorization into cohorts depended on clinical history that participants reported.

The rearrangement links TRBV7-9 to TRBJ1-1, with 9 positions matching TRBD1. The sequence was obtained from a woman between 25 and 40 years old who had recovered from COVID-19. Sequenced sample: PBMCs or T cells enriched from blood (not recorded which). This chain's CDR3 is CASSPPPPRDRDTEAFF. The CDR3 DNA reads TGTGCCAGCAGCCCTCCACCCCCGCGGGACAGGGACACTGAAGCTTTCTTT.